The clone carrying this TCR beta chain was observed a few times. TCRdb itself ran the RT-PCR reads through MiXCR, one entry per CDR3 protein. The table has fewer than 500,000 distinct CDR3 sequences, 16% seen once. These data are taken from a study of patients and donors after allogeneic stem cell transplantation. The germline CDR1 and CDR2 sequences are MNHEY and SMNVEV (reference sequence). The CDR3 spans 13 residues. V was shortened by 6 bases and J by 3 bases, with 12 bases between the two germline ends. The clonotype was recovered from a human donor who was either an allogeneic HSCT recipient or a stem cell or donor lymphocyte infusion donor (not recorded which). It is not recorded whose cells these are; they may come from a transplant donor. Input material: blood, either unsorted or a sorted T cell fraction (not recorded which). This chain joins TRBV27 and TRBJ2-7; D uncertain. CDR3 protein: CASRARPFYEQYF. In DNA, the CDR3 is TGTGCCAGCAGAGCCAGGCCGTTCTACGAGCAGTACTTC.